This T cell receptor beta chain stems from a study of T cell repertoires in cytomegalovirus infection. Turning to the study itself: Public TCR beta signatures provided an indication of both CMV infection and a matching HLA type. Study findings and constraints: Using cumulative public TCR beta family frequency, the authors identified those who carried CMV together with the relevant HLA. HLA-C-restricted CMV-specific TCR beta clonotypes prevailed in the ex vivo response.

Worth noting for this clonotype: The antigen is unknown.

TCRdb recomputed calls from the reads with MiXCR, one row per CDR3 protein. The sample has 150,000 to 200,000 distinct CDR3 sequences; roughly 20% are singletons. This specimen consisted of CD8+ T cells from cultured PBMCs, obtained from culture after CMV antigen stimulation. This TCR was recovered from a human donor in good health (CMV status not recorded). Some clones in this sample may be carry-over from other donors' samples.

DNA of the CDR3: TGTGCCAGCAGCTTAGGCGACTACGAGCAGTACTTC. Its translation: CASSLGDYEQYF. The rearrangement uses TRBV11-2 and TRBJ2-7; D is undetermined. The V end lost 1 base, the J end lost 3 bases, and 4 bases lay between the germline ends. CDR1 is SGHAT, CDR2 FQNNGV, per germline. The CDR3 is 12 amino acids.